This T cell receptor (beta chain) was found in a study of blood T cell repertoires in COVID-19. On the study more broadly: Acute and convalescent COVID-19 samples came from the United States, Italy and Spain. From T cells, B-cell-depleted T cells, or PBMCs came the material, which was cDNA or gDNA.

V was clipped by 5 bases and J by 4 bases, with 15 bases between them. Germline V lookup: CDR1 SEHNR, CDR2 FQNEAQ (reference sequence). CDR3 length: 14 residues. Per the original data handling: Reference gene primer amplification yielded estimated nucleated cell counts. Clones were sequenced by immunoSEQ multiplex PCR, and TCRdb holds only the in-frame ones, with some missing. The V and J calls and the clone size are those of that table, but D and trimming were determined from the DNA. The sample includes about 270,000 clones, about nine tenths of them seen just once. Sample: peripheral blood. The V and J genes are TRBV7-9 and TRBJ2-7; possibly TRBD2 for D (6 bases). The sequence was obtained from a man aged 40-50 years with active or convalescent COVID-19. This chain's CDR3 is CASSPRGAGYEQYF. CDR3 nucleotides: TGTGCCAGCAGCCCCCGCGGGGCAGGGTACGAGCAGTACTTC.